Listed here are 24 T cell receptor beta chains from one sample, sequenced in a study of T cell clonotyping in hematopoietic cell transplantation (dated by TCRdb to the early 2020s). Per the publication, the time point label means: 30 days after allo-HCT. Library generation was performed with the immunoSEQ multiplex PCR assay. This is the immuneACCESS table as TCRdb keeps it, with only in-frame sequences that have V and J called. A part of the clones is gone; compared with another copy, unresolved V genes explain less than half, and the rest is unexplained. This sample has around 7,300 clones in its table, and 95% to 99% of those were observed once. The top ten hold 0.64% of the sample. This specimen was PBMCs, taken 30 days after allogeneic stem cell transplant. These receptors originate from a male patient in his sixties or seventies who had an allogeneic stem cell transplant from a related donor, so the T cells may come from the graft donor. Some clones in this sample may be carry-over from other donors' samples.

The chain employs TRBV28 and TRBJ2-3, with D possibly being TRBD2 (7 bases). The CDR3 has 15 amino acids. Germline V gene sequence: CDR1 MDHEN, CDR2 SYDVKM. The ends were cut back, 5 bases at V and 4 bases at J, with 16 bases in the middle. CDR3 nucleotides: TGTGCCAGCAGTCAGACTAGAGGGGGGGCAGATACGCAGTATTTT. It encodes CASSQTRGGADTQYF. The full variable domain, rest sourced from reference TRBV28 and TRBJ2-3, is DVKVTQSSRYLVKRTGEKVFLECVQDMDHENMFWYRQDPGLGLRLIYFSYDVKMKEKGDIPEGYSVSREKKERFSLILESASTNQTSMYLCASSQTRGGADTQYFGPGTRLTVL.

The chain recombines TRBV5-1 with TRBJ1-1; D possibly corresponds to TRBD1 (5 bases). CDR3 length equals 14 residues. Germline V gene data show CDR1 as SGHRS and CDR2 as YFSETQ. V shed 2 bases and J shed 1 base, with 9 bases lying between them. CDR3 bases: TGCGCCAGCAGCTTTGGGACTGCGAACACTGAAGCTTTCTTT. Its protein is CASSFGTANTEAFF.

The chain employs TRBV7-3 and TRBJ2-3, with TRBD2 matching 7 bases. Per germline, CDR1 SGHTA and CDR2 FQGTGA. The trim removed 4 bases at V and 4 bases at J, leaving 5 bases unmatched. The CDR3 totals 14 residues. Here the CDR3 DNA reads TGTGCCAGCAGCTCGGCGGGGGTGGCAGATACGCAGTATTTT. Its protein is CASSSAGVADTQYF.

This clone showed up just once. The V gene is TRBV14, the J gene TRBJ1-6; D gene ambiguous. V lost 2 bases and J lost 9, with 8 bases in between. Germline V gene sequence: CDR1 SGHDN, CDR2 FVKESK. The CDR3 covers 13 residues. In DNA, the CDR3 is TGTGCCAGCAGCCAACTTAGTGGTTCACCCCTCCACTTT. This translates into CASSQLSGSPLHF.

The chain combines TRBV7-8 with TRBJ1-3; D call uncertain. The CDR3 extends over 16 amino acids. Trimming removed 6 bases from V and 0 bases from J, with 15 bases in between. Germline V gives CDR1 SGHVS, CDR2 FQNEAQ. The chain's CDR3 is CASSHHSRISGNTIYF. In DNA form, the CDR3 reads TGTGCCAGCAGTCACCATTCACGGATCTCTGGAAACACCATATATTTT. Looking up the rest from reference TRBV7-8 and TRBJ1-3 gives the full variable domain: GAGVSQSPRYKVAKRGQDVALRCDPISGHVSLFWYQQALGQGPEFLTYFQNEAQLDKSGLPSDRFFAERPEGSVSTLKIQRTQQEDSAVYLCASSHHSRISGNTIYFGEGSWLTVV.

The CDR3 DNA reads TGTGCCAGCAGCTTGGAGGGAGAAGCTTTCTTT. The encoded protein is CASSLEGEAFF. The genes are TRBV5-6 and TRBJ1-1; D is uncertain. The CDR3 extends over 11 amino acids. Trimming stripped 0 bases from V and 8 bases from J, with 5 bases between. Germline CDR1 reads SGHDT; CDR2 reads YYEEEE.

This clone came up once. The genes are TRBV5-1 and TRBJ2-1; D remains unclear. CDR1 is SGHRS and CDR2 is YFSETQ in the germline V gene. The CDR3 runs to 11 residues. Trimming took 7 bases from V and 3 from J, leaving 5 bases between them. The CDR3 loop reads CASGDYNEQFF. CDR3 sequence (DNA): TGCGCCAGCGGGGACTACAATGAGCAGTTCTTC. Using reference TRBV5-1 and TRBJ2-1 for the parts outside the CDR3, the full variable domain is KAGVTQTPRYLIKTRGQQVTLSCSPISGHRSVSWYQQTPGQGLQFLFEYFSETQRNKGNFPGRFSGRQFSNSRSEMNVSTLELGDSALYLCASGDYNEQFFGPGTRLTVL.

V gene TRBV14 combines with J gene TRBJ2-7; 9 nucleotides align to TRBD1. This CDR3 is built from 17 residues. Trimming cost V 4 bases and J 1 base; bases outside gene matches: 11. Germline V gives CDR1 SGHDN, CDR2 FVKESK. For the CDR3, the DNA is TGTGCCAGCAGCCCTGCTCCGGGACAGGGTATTTCCTACGAGCAGTACTTC. It yields the protein CASSPAPGQGISYEQYF.

V usage is TRBV5-1 and J usage is TRBJ1-6; D call uncertain. CDR1 SGHRS and CDR2 YFSETQ come from the germline V gene. V was cut by 3 bases and J by 0 bases, with 19 bases left in between. There are 19 residues in the CDR3. DNA of the CDR3: TGCGCCAGCAGCTCAACCGGATCTGCCGGGAGCTCCTATAATTCACCCCTCCACTTT. Translated, it gives CASSSTGSAGSSYNSPLHF. The variable domain in full, with the rest retrieved from reference TRBV5-1 and TRBJ1-6, is KAGVTQTPRYLIKTRGQQVTLSCSPISGHRSVSWYQQTPGQGLQFLFEYFSETQRNKGNFPGRFSGRQFSNSRSEMNVSTLELGDSALYLCASSSTGSAGSSYNSPLHFGNGTRLTVT.

The chain is built from TRBV27 and TRBJ1-6, with D possibly TRBD1 on 5 matching bases. Looked up from germline, CDR1 is MNHEY and CDR2 is SMNVEV (reference sequence). CDR3 length: 16 residues. V gave up 5 bases and J gave up 9 bases, with 20 bases separating them. This CDR3 reads CASSPGTLGALSPLHF. In nucleotides, the CDR3 is TGTGCCAGCAGTCCGGGGACGCTCGGGGCCCTTTCACCCCTCCACTTT.

The chain joins TRBV28 to TRBJ1-6, with D perhaps TRBD1 (5 bases). Trimming took off 2 bases at V and 4 bases at J, with 6 bases between the two ends. Germline V lookup: CDR1 MDHEN, CDR2 SYDVKM. This CDR3 region has 14 residues. CDR3 in DNA: TGTGCCAGCAGTTTAGCAGGGTATAATTCACCCCTCCACTTT. Translation gives CASSLAGYNSPLHF.

The chain employs TRBV6-4 and TRBJ2-4, with 8 bases that match TRBD1. The CDR3 covers 16 residues. V lost 4 bases, J lost 2 bases, and 7 bases stayed unmatched. Germline V CDR1 and CDR2: MRHNA, SNTAGT. The CDR3 reads CASSVGQGGTKNIQYF. CDR3 in DNA: TGTGCCAGCAGTGTCGGACAGGGTGGAACCAAAAACATTCAGTACTTC.

The chain links TRBV10-3 to TRBJ1-2, with D possibly being TRBD1 (5 bases). The length of the CDR3 is 14 residues. V lost 2 bases and J lost 3, with 10 bases in between. Germline V lookup: CDR1 ENHRY, CDR2 SYGVKD. CDR3 nucleotides: TGTGCCATCAGTGAGAATGGACAAGACTATGGCTACACCTTC. It is translated as CAISENGQDYGYTF.

As to this clone: The sample contains more than one DNA sequence encoding this CDR3. The chain has TRBV29-1 and TRBJ2-6; D remains unclear. CDR1 and CDR2 from the germline V gene are SQVTM and ANQGSEA. V was shortened by 4 bases and J by 0 bases, with 4 bases between the two germline ends. The CDR3 contains 13 residues. CDR3 nucleotides: TGCAGCGTTGGTGTCTCTGGGGCCAACGTCCTGACTTTC. It yields the protein CSVGVSGANVLTF.

The chain uses TRBV25-1 and TRBJ1-2; maybe TRBD1 (5 bases). Trimming left V 6 bases short and J 6 bases short, with 23 bases between. This CDR3 is 16 amino acids long. Per the germline V gene, CDR1 is MGHDK and CDR2 is SYGVNS. The CDR3 region has the DNA TGTGCCAGCAGCCGAGGGTCGGGGGTTACAACTAATGGCTACACCTTC. It specifies CASSRGSGVTTNGYTF.

The chain's CDR3 is CASSLTLSGSYEQYF. The CDR3 DNA reads TGCGCCAGCAGCTTGACTCTTTCAGGATCCTACGAGCAGTACTTC. This chain uses TRBV5-1 with TRBJ2-7; D remains ambiguous. The V and J ends lost 1 base and 1 base respectively, with 12 bases between them. The CDR3 has 15 amino acids. CDR1 is SGHRS and CDR2 is YFSETQ in the germline V gene.

The chain is built from TRBV30 and TRBJ2-3; no reliable D call. The CDR3 runs 14 residues. V was trimmed by 4 bases and J by 0 bases, leaving 11 bases between them. Per germline, CDR1 GTSNPN and CDR2 SVGIG (reference sequence). The CDR3 DNA sequence: TGTGCCTGGAACGGCCTCCCTAGCACAGATACGCAGTATTTT. As protein: CAWNGLPSTDTQYF.

V usage is TRBV7-2 and J usage is TRBJ1-2, with TRBD1 identical over 7 bases. Germline CDR1 is SGHTA and CDR2 is FQGNSA. The CDR3 contains 14 residues. With V trimmed by 3 bases and J by 8 bases, 9 bases remained unmatched. CDR3 sequence reads: CASSFDGTAGGYTF. The CDR3 DNA follows: TGTGCCAGCAGCTTCGACGGGACAGCTGGGGGCTACACCTTC. Combining the CDR3 with reference TRBV7-2 and TRBJ1-2 gives the whole variable domain GAGVSQSPSNKVTEKGKDVELRCDPISGHTALYWYRQSLGQGLEFLIYFQGNSAPDKSGLPSDRFSAERTGGSVSTLTIQRTQQEDSAVYLCASSFDGTAGGYTFGSGTRLTVV.

The CDR3 is CASVLAGNQPQHF. CDR3 bases: TGTGCCAGCGTACTGGCGGGGAATCAGCCCCAGCATTTT. The V gene is TRBV28, the J gene TRBJ1-5, with D unclear. This CDR3 contains 13 residues. The germline gives CDR1 MDHEN, CDR2 SYDVKM. Trimming took 8 bases from V and 4 from J, leaving 12 bases between them.

This chain joins TRBV14 and TRBJ1-1, with D unclear. Germline CDR1 reads SGHDN; CDR2 reads FVKESK. The CDR3 consists of 14 residues. Trimming cost V 0 bases and J 10 bases, with 15 bases left between them. This CDR3 is CASSQDLGIGGAFF. In nucleotides, the CDR3 is TGTGCCAGCAGCCAAGATTTGGGGATTGGAGGAGCTTTCTTT.

CDR3 DNA sequence: TGTGCCACCAGCAGAGACGCGCAGCCCCAGCATTTT. This translates into CATSRDAQPQHF. The chain links TRBV15 to TRBJ1-5; D not certain. Trimming took off 0 bases at V and 7 bases at J, with 4 bases between the two ends. This CDR3 has 12 residues. Germline lookup yields CDR1 LNHNV and CDR2 YYDKDF (reference sequence). Full variable domain (rest looked up from reference TRBV15 and TRBJ1-5): DAMVIQNPRYQVTQFGKPVTLSCSQTLNHNVMYWYQQKSSQAPKLLFHYYDKDFNNEADTPDNFQSRRPNTSFCFLDIRSPGLGDTAMYLCATSRDAQPQHFGDGTRLSIL.

The V and J genes are TRBV30 and TRBJ1-3; D remains ambiguous. The CDR3 is made up of 13 amino acids. Germline CDR1 GTSNPN, CDR2 SVGIG (reference sequence). Trimming took 5 bases from V and 2 from J, leaving 10 bases between them. The CDR3 loop reads CAWGGGTGNTIYF. Written as DNA, the CDR3 is TGTGCCTGGGGAGGAGGAACTGGAAACACCATATATTTT.

This chain links TRBV5-6 with TRBJ2-7; 9 bases line up with TRBD1. J lost 3 bases, V lost 4 bases, and 8 bases had no gene match. The CDR3 extends over 15 amino acids. In germline, CDR1 is SGHDT, CDR2 YYEEEE. The CDR3 reads CASSPTGTGHYEQYF. The CDR3 coding sequence is TGTGCCAGCAGCCCCACCGGGACAGGGCACTACGAGCAGTACTTC.

The chain employs TRBV9 and TRBJ2-3; D is uncertain. The CDR3 length is 14 residues. From germline, CDR1 is SGDLS and CDR2 YYNGEE. The germline V and J ends were trimmed by 0 bases and 0 bases, with 5 bases remaining between them. CDR3 amino acids: CASSVGRSTDTQYF. The CDR3 nucleotides are TGTGCCAGCAGCGTAGGCAGGAGCACAGATACGCAGTATTTT.